One sample yielded the 32 T cell receptor beta chains listed below, sequenced in a study of T cell responses to AZD1222 COVID-19 vaccine. Generated by immunoSEQ multiplex PCR, the TCRdb table keeps only in-frame clones and is missing some. The sample records over 100,000 clones, around 86% being singletons. Source: peripheral blood, taken 28 days after the second dose of the MenACWY control vaccine. The receptors here all came from an adult who received the MenACWY meningococcal vaccine as a control.

The rearrangement links TRBV5-4 to TRBJ1-1; D is undetermined. The ends were cut back, 10 bases at V and 0 bases at J, with 10 bases in the middle. Per the germline V gene, CDR1 is SGHNT and CDR2 is YYREEE (reference sequence). The CDR3 contains 12 residues. This chain's CDR3 is CAVRGMNTEAFF. CDR3 DNA: TGTGCCGTGCGGGGAATGAACACTGAAGCTTTCTTT.

The chain has TRBV28 and TRBJ1-4; TRBD1 aligns across 10 bases. The trim removed 3 bases at V and 8 bases at J, leaving 3 bases unmatched. The CDR3 extends over 14 amino acids. Per germline, CDR1 MDHEN and CDR2 SYDVKM. Here the CDR3 reads CASSFGTGAEKLFF. As DNA, the CDR3 is TGTGCCAGCAGTTTCGGGACAGGGGCAGAAAAACTGTTTTTT.

The genes are TRBV15 and TRBJ2-7; 11 bases match TRBD1. The germline gives CDR1 LNHNV, CDR2 YYDKDF (reference sequence). V lost 3 bases to trimming and J lost 1 base; unmatched junction nucleotides: 2. This CDR3 has 15 amino acids. The CDR3 is CATSSGQGASYEQYF. The CDR3 coding sequence is TGTGCCACCAGCAGCGGACAGGGGGCATCCTACGAGCAGTACTTC. The full variable domain, its missing parts supplied by reference TRBV15 and TRBJ2-7, is DAMVIQNPRYQVTQFGKPVTLSCSQTLNHNVMYWYQQKSSQAPKLLFHYYDKDFNNEADTPDNFQSRRPNTSFCFLDIRSPGLGDTAMYLCATSSGQGASYEQYFGPGTRLTVT.

The V gene is TRBV28, the J gene TRBJ1-6, with a tentative D call TRBD1 (5 bases). Germline V lookup: CDR1 MDHEN, CDR2 SYDVKM. The CDR3 is 19 amino acids. V was trimmed by 3 bases and J by 0 bases, leaving 18 bases between them. CDR3 protein: CASSLFWAGRSSYNSPLHF. In nucleotides, the CDR3 is TGTGCCAGCAGTTTGTTCTGGGCAGGGCGAAGCTCCTATAATTCACCCCTCCACTTT. The whole variable domain, filled in from reference TRBV28 and TRBJ1-6, reads DVKVTQSSRYLVKRTGEKVFLECVQDMDHENMFWYRQDPGLGLRLIYFSYDVKMKEKGDIPEGYSVSREKKERFSLILESASTNQTSMYLCASSLFWAGRSSYNSPLHFGNGTRLTVT.

The CDR3 DNA reads TGTGCCAGTAGTATAGCCGGCCAGGGGGTGAGCTATGGCTACACCTTC. This codes for CASSIAGQGVSYGYTF. The rearrangement joins TRBV19 to TRBJ1-2, with 7 bases matching TRBD1. This CDR3 has 16 residues. The J segment lost 4 bases and the V segment lost 1 base, leaving 9 bases of the junction unmatched. Germline values: CDR1 LNHDA, CDR2 SQIVND (reference sequence).

The chain employs TRBV2 and TRBJ1-4, with D maybe TRBD1 (6 bases). Germline CDR1 and CDR2: SNHLY and FYNNEI. Trimming cost V 4 bases and J 5 bases, with 11 bases left between them. The CDR3 loop spans 14 amino acids. Written as DNA, the CDR3 is TGTGCCAGCAGTGGGGTAGGGGGGAATGAAAAACTGTTTTTT. Its protein product is CASSGVGGNEKLFF.

The chain employs TRBV18 and TRBJ1-1; D uncertain. V was pared by 7 bases and J by 1 base, with 10 bases between. The CDR3 is 13 amino acids. Looked up from germline, CDR1 is KGHSH and CDR2 is LQKENI. The CDR3 here is CASFFLRNTEAFF. CDR3 nucleotides: TGTGCCAGCTTCTTTCTGCGGAACACTGAAGCTTTCTTT.

The chain employs TRBV5-1 and TRBJ1-6, with D possibly matching TRBD1 (6 bases). CDR3 length equals 17 residues. Trimming removed 3 bases at V and 7 bases at J, with 20 bases between. The V gene's germline CDR1 is SGHRS and CDR2 YFSETQ. DNA for the CDR3: TGCGCCAGCAGCTGGGGGGCTCTGGGATCAGAGAATTCACCCCTCCACTTT. Translated: CASSWGALGSENSPLHF. Filled out from reference TRBV5-1 and TRBJ1-6, the complete variable domain reads KAGVTQTPRYLIKTRGQQVTLSCSPISGHRSVSWYQQTPGQGLQFLFEYFSETQRNKGNFPGRFSGRQFSNSRSEMNVSTLELGDSALYLCASSWGALGSENSPLHFGNGTRLTVT.

The V gene is TRBV7-6, the J gene TRBJ2-5, with a weak D call TRBD2 (5 bases). V dropped 1 base and J dropped 1 base, with 10 bases sitting between them. This CDR3 has 15 amino acids. CDR1 is SGHVS and CDR2 is FNYEAQ in the germline V gene. CDR3 DNA sequence: TGTGCCAGCAGCTTAGGGGCGGACTTCCAAGAGACCCAGTACTTC. Amino acid sequence: CASSLGADFQETQYF.

This clone was seen only once. CDR3 in amino acids: CASSPTGYPTPYEQYF. The DNA for the CDR3 is TGCGCCAGCAGTCCCACAGGGTATCCTACCCCCTACGAGCAGTACTTC. The genes are TRBV10-2 and TRBJ2-7, with D possibly TRBD1 on 6 matching bases. The V gene's germline CDR1 is WSHSY and CDR2 SAAADI. The CDR3 is made up of 16 amino acids. Trimming took 5 bases from V and 2 from J, leaving 19 bases between them.

This chain connects TRBV27 to TRBJ2-1, with 8 nucleotides matching TRBD1. Trimming cost V 3 bases and J 0 bases; bases outside gene matches: 4. CDR1 and CDR2 (germline): MNHEY, SMNVEV (reference sequence). This CDR3 contains 16 residues. CDR3 loop: CASSFAGTGSYNEQFF. The CDR3 DNA sequence: TGTGCCAGCAGTTTCGCCGGGACAGGCTCCTACAATGAGCAGTTCTTC.

This chain connects TRBV9 to TRBJ1-3; D is unclear. V shed 6 bases and J shed 0 bases, with 13 bases lying between them. The CDR3 length is 15 residues. CDR1 is SGDLS and CDR2 is YYNGEE in the germline V gene. CDR3: CASTPTPVSGNTIYF. The DNA of the CDR3 is TGTGCCAGCACCCCGACGCCAGTCTCTGGAAACACCATATATTTT. Variable domain in full (rest from reference TRBV9 and TRBJ1-3): DSGVTQTPKHLITATGQRVTLRCSPRSGDLSVYWYQQSLDQGLQFLIQYYNGEERAKGNILERFSAQQFPDLHSELNLSSLELGDSALYFCASTPTPVSGNTIYFGEGSWLTVV.

The chain joins TRBV5-6 to TRBJ1-1; tentatively, D is TRBD1 (5 bases). This CDR3 has 16 residues. Trimming removed 1 base from V and 5 bases from J, with 18 bases in between. Germline assignment: CDR1 SGHDT and CDR2 YYEEEE. CDR3 protein: CASSLFLKGRKTEAFF. The CDR3 coding sequence is TGTGCCAGCAGCTTGTTCCTTAAGGGGCGGAAAACTGAAGCTTTCTTT.

This chain connects TRBV6-2 or TRBV6-3 to TRBJ2-2, with 10 bases identical to TRBD2. With V trimmed by 6 bases and J by 0 bases, 7 bases remained unmatched. The CDR3 is 17 residues long. In germline, CDR1 is MNHEY, CDR2 SVGEGT. CDR3 loop: CASRPPSGGSNTGELFF. The DNA for the CDR3 is TGTGCCAGCAGGCCTCCTAGCGGGGGATCGAACACCGGGGAGCTGTTTTTT.

The rearrangement uses TRBV7-2 and TRBJ1-6, with 10 bases lining up with TRBD1. The junction had 12 bases not matched to a gene; V was cut back by 6 bases and J by 13 bases. Germline V lookup: CDR1 SGHTA, CDR2 FQGNSA. CDR3 length: 15 residues. The chain's CDR3 is CASRSGTGVLSPLHF. Written as DNA, the CDR3 is TGTGCCAGCAGGTCCGGGACAGGGGTTTTGTCGCCCCTCCACTTT.

The chain couples TRBV5-4 to TRBJ2-7; a weak D match, TRBD1 (6 bases). CDR1 is SGHNT, CDR2 YYREEE, per germline (reference sequence). V was trimmed by 3 bases and J by 3 bases, leaving 13 bases between them. This CDR3 is 14 amino acids long. The CDR3 region has the DNA TGTGCCAGCAGCTCGACGACAGGAAACTACGAGCAGTACTTC. This encodes CASSSTTGNYEQYF.

J is TRBJ1-6 and V is TRBV6-4; 8 bases line up with TRBD1. The CDR3 runs 13 residues. Trimming removed 5 bases from V and 9 bases from J; junction bases left unmatched: 3. CDR1 MRHNA and CDR2 SNTAGT come from the germline V gene. The CDR3 bases are TGTGCCAGCAGTAGGACAGGGACTTCACCCCTCCACTTT. It encodes CASSRTGTSPLHF.

This chain links TRBV11-3 with TRBJ2-2; possibly TRBD2 for D (6 bases). V lost 0 bases, J lost 2 bases, and 10 bases lay in between. Germline V gene sequence: CDR1 SGHNT, CDR2 YENEEA. The CDR3 is made up of 16 amino acids. The CDR3 bases are TGTGCCAGCAGCTTAGATGGGACTCGAAACACCGGGGAGCTGTTTTTT. Translation: CASSLDGTRNTGELFF.

This clone appeared a single time. The chain carries TRBV5-3 and TRBJ1-6; D possibly corresponds to TRBD1 (5 bases). TRBV5-3 is an ORF; its function is uncertain. The CDR3 consists of 16 residues. The germline V and J ends were trimmed by 1 base and 7 bases, with 15 bases remaining between them. The chain's CDR3 is CARSLYKGAKNSPLHF. CDR3 coding DNA: TGTGCCAGAAGCTTGTACAAAGGGGCGAAAAATTCACCCCTCCACTTT.

Concerning this clone: A junction end diverges from the germline sequence, so it may reflect a read error. V and J are TRBV7-2 and TRBJ1-2; TRBD1 agrees at 7 bases. Germline CDR1 is SGHTA and CDR2 is FQGNSA. The CDR3 sequence is 11 residues long. CDR3 region: CASAPLGGPLF. CDR3 DNA: TGTGCCAGCGCCCCCCTAGGGGGCCCATTATTC.

The rearrangement joins TRBV7-9 to TRBJ1-1; 7 nucleotides align to TRBD1. The germline gives CDR1 SEHNR, CDR2 FQNEAQ (reference sequence). CDR3 length: 14 amino acids. Trimming at V came to 5 bases and at J to 2 bases, leaving 5 bases not matched to a gene. The CDR3 coding sequence is TGTGCCAGCAGCACACAGGGGATCAACACTGAAGCTTTCTTT. Translation: CASSTQGINTEAFF.

The genes are TRBV24-1 and TRBJ2-3; no clear D gene. V lost 4 bases, J lost 3 bases, and 4 bases lay in between. The length of the CDR3 is 12 residues. Germline values: CDR1 KGHDR, CDR2 SFDVKD. Here the CDR3 DNA reads TGTGCCACCAGTGACCAAACAGATACGCAGTATTTT. This translates into CATSDQTDTQYF.

CDR3 sequence reads: CASSEQGSMNTEAFF. CDR3 DNA: TGTGCCAGCAGTGAACAGGGTTCTATGAACACTGAAGCTTTCTTT. The chain is built from TRBV2 and TRBJ1-1; D possibly corresponds to TRBD1 (5 bases). The V gene's germline CDR1 is SNHLY and CDR2 FYNNEI. The CDR3 is 15 residues long. Trimming stripped 2 bases from V and 0 bases from J, with 10 bases between.

V and J are TRBV3-1 (or the pseudogene TRBV3-2) and TRBJ2-5, with 9 bases lining up with TRBD2. V trimming: 7 bases; J trimming: 9 bases; junction bases outside the gene matches: 24. This CDR3 contains 18 residues. CDR1 and CDR2 (germline): LGHDT, YNNKEL (reference sequence). CDR3 DNA: TGTGCCAGCATCACCAGCCCCATTAGCGGGGGCCCCGTCAGGTCCCAGTACTTC. Amino acid sequence: CASITSPISGGPVRSQYF.

V and J are TRBV7-3 and TRBJ1-2; tentative D call: TRBD1 (5 bases). Germline lookup yields CDR1 SGHTA and CDR2 FQGTGA. The CDR3 contains 15 residues. V lost 1 base and J lost 8, with 17 bases in between. CDR3 protein: CASSLMGQPRVGYTF. Here the CDR3 DNA reads TGTGCCAGCAGCTTAATGGGGCAGCCGAGGGTCGGCTACACCTTC.

This chain uses TRBV5-3 with TRBJ2-7; 12 bases fit TRBD2. TRBV5-3 is treated as an ORF (open reading frame) with a function not yet certain. The V and J ends lost 2 bases and 7 bases, in that order; junction bases with no gene match: 19. This CDR3 spans 19 amino acids. In DNA form, the CDR3 reads TGTGCCAGAAGCTTAGCTAGCGGGGGGGCCGTCCTTCTTACCGGAGAGCAGTACTTC. Its translation: CARSLASGGAVLLTGEQYF.

This chain connects TRBV6-4 to TRBJ2-2, with no clear D. V lost 2 bases and J lost 3, with 4 bases in between. The CDR3 is 13 amino acids. Germline V gene sequence: CDR1 MRHNA, CDR2 SNTAGT. CDR3: CASSDRDTGELFF. The CDR3 nucleotides are TGTGCCAGCAGTGACAGGGACACCGGGGAGCTGTTTTTT.

The CDR3 region has the DNA TGCAGCGTTACAGGGCACCAAGAGACCCAGTACTTC. Amino acid sequence: CSVTGHQETQYF. The gene calls are TRBV29-1 and TRBJ2-5; the D gene is possibly TRBD1 (6 bases). In germline, CDR1 is SQVTM, CDR2 ANQGSEA. This CDR3 has 12 amino acids. V lost 5 bases and J 0 bases, leaving 7 bases between the germline ends. The complete variable domain, with remaining parts taken from reference TRBV29-1 and TRBJ2-5, reads SAVISQKPSRDICQRGTSLTIQCQVDSQVTMMFWYRQQPGQSLTLIATANQGSEATYESGFVIDKFPISRPNLTFSTLTVSNMSPEDSSIYLCSVTGHQETQYFGPGTRLLVL.

J is TRBJ1-2 and V is TRBV6-5; 9 nucleotides line up with TRBD1. Unmatched junction bases numbered 13, after V lost 6 bases and J lost 8 bases. Germline V CDR1 and CDR2: MNHEY, SVGAGI. The CDR3 length is 15 residues. In DNA, the CDR3 is TGTGCCAGCAGCTATACGAACAGGGGGCGCAGAGGCTACACCTTC. This gives the protein CASSYTNRGRRGYTF.

DNA of the CDR3: TGTGCCAGTCGGGACAGTAATAATGAAAAACTGTTTTTT. Residues: CASRDSNNEKLFF. V and J are TRBV19 and TRBJ1-4; TRBD1 aligns across 7 bases. V was pared by 8 bases and J by 4 bases, with 4 bases of the junction left unmatched. Germline-derived CDR1 and CDR2 are LNHDA and SQIVND (reference sequence). The CDR3 spans 13 residues.

The rearrangement uses TRBV29-1 and TRBJ1-2; D may be TRBD1 (5 bases). The V gene lost 4 bases and the J gene lost 4 bases, with 10 bases spanning the gap. CDR1 and CDR2 from the germline V gene are SQVTM and ANQGSEA. The CDR3 extends over 12 amino acids. The CDR3 loop reads CSVGRQGYGYTF. The CDR3 DNA reads TGCAGCGTTGGTAGGCAGGGCTATGGCTACACCTTC. The full variable domain, with the rest looked up from reference TRBV29-1 and TRBJ1-2, is SAVISQKPSRDICQRGTSLTIQCQVDSQVTMMFWYRQQPGQSLTLIATANQGSEATYESGFVIDKFPISRPNLTFSTLTVSNMSPEDSSIYLCSVGRQGYGYTFGSGTRLTVV.

This clone was detected a few times. The V and J genes are TRBV11-2 and TRBJ1-2; D is uncertain. V shed 2 bases and J shed 8 bases, with 15 bases lying between them. CDR1 and CDR2 (germline): SGHAT, FQNNGV. CDR3 length equals 14 residues. The CDR3, as DNA: TGTGCCAGCAGCTTAATTTCGGGTGCTGGAGGCTACACCTTC. Translation: CASSLISGAGGYTF.